Only one count was recorded for the clone carrying this T cell receptor beta chain. This record comes from a study of T cells in Graves' hyperthyroidism and ophthalmopathy. RNA transcripts gave rise to amplified TCR beta CDR3 regions. Primed by the HTBI set, a first-round RT-PCR was run on the TCR CDR3. TCRdb reanalysed the multiplex PCR reads using MiXCR and keeps one entry per CDR3 protein. The sample includes more than 300,000 distinct CDR3 sequences, approximately 18% of them seen just once. The CDR3 covers 12 residues. Germline CDR1 is SQVTM and CDR2 is ANQGSEA. Trimming cost V 5 bases and J 4 bases, with 12 bases left between them. Ahead of any ophthalmopathy symptoms, the blood sample was obtained at the first diagnosis of hyperthyroidism.

The source of this sequence is a woman in her twenties or thirties with Graves' hyperthyroidism that later progressed to Graves' ophthalmopathy. Sequenced input: blood. The V and J genes are TRBV29-1 and TRBJ2-7; a possible D gene is TRBD1 (6 bases). The CDR3 DNA reads TGCAGCGTTTCAACAGGGTTATACGAGCAGTACTTC. Its protein product is CSVSTGLYEQYF.